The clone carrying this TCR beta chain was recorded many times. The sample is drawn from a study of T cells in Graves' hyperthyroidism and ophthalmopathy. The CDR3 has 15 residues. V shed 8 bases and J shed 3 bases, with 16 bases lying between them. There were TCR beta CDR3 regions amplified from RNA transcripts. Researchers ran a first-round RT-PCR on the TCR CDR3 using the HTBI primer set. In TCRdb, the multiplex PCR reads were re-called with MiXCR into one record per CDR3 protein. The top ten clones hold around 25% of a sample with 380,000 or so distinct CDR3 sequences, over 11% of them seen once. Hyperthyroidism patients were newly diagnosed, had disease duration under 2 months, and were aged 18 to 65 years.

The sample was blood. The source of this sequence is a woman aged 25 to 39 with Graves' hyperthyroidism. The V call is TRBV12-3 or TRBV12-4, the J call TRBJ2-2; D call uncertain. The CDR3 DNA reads TGTGCCAGCTCCCCCTCGGCGGAACACACCGGGGAGCTGTTTTTT. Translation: CASSPSAEHTGELFF.